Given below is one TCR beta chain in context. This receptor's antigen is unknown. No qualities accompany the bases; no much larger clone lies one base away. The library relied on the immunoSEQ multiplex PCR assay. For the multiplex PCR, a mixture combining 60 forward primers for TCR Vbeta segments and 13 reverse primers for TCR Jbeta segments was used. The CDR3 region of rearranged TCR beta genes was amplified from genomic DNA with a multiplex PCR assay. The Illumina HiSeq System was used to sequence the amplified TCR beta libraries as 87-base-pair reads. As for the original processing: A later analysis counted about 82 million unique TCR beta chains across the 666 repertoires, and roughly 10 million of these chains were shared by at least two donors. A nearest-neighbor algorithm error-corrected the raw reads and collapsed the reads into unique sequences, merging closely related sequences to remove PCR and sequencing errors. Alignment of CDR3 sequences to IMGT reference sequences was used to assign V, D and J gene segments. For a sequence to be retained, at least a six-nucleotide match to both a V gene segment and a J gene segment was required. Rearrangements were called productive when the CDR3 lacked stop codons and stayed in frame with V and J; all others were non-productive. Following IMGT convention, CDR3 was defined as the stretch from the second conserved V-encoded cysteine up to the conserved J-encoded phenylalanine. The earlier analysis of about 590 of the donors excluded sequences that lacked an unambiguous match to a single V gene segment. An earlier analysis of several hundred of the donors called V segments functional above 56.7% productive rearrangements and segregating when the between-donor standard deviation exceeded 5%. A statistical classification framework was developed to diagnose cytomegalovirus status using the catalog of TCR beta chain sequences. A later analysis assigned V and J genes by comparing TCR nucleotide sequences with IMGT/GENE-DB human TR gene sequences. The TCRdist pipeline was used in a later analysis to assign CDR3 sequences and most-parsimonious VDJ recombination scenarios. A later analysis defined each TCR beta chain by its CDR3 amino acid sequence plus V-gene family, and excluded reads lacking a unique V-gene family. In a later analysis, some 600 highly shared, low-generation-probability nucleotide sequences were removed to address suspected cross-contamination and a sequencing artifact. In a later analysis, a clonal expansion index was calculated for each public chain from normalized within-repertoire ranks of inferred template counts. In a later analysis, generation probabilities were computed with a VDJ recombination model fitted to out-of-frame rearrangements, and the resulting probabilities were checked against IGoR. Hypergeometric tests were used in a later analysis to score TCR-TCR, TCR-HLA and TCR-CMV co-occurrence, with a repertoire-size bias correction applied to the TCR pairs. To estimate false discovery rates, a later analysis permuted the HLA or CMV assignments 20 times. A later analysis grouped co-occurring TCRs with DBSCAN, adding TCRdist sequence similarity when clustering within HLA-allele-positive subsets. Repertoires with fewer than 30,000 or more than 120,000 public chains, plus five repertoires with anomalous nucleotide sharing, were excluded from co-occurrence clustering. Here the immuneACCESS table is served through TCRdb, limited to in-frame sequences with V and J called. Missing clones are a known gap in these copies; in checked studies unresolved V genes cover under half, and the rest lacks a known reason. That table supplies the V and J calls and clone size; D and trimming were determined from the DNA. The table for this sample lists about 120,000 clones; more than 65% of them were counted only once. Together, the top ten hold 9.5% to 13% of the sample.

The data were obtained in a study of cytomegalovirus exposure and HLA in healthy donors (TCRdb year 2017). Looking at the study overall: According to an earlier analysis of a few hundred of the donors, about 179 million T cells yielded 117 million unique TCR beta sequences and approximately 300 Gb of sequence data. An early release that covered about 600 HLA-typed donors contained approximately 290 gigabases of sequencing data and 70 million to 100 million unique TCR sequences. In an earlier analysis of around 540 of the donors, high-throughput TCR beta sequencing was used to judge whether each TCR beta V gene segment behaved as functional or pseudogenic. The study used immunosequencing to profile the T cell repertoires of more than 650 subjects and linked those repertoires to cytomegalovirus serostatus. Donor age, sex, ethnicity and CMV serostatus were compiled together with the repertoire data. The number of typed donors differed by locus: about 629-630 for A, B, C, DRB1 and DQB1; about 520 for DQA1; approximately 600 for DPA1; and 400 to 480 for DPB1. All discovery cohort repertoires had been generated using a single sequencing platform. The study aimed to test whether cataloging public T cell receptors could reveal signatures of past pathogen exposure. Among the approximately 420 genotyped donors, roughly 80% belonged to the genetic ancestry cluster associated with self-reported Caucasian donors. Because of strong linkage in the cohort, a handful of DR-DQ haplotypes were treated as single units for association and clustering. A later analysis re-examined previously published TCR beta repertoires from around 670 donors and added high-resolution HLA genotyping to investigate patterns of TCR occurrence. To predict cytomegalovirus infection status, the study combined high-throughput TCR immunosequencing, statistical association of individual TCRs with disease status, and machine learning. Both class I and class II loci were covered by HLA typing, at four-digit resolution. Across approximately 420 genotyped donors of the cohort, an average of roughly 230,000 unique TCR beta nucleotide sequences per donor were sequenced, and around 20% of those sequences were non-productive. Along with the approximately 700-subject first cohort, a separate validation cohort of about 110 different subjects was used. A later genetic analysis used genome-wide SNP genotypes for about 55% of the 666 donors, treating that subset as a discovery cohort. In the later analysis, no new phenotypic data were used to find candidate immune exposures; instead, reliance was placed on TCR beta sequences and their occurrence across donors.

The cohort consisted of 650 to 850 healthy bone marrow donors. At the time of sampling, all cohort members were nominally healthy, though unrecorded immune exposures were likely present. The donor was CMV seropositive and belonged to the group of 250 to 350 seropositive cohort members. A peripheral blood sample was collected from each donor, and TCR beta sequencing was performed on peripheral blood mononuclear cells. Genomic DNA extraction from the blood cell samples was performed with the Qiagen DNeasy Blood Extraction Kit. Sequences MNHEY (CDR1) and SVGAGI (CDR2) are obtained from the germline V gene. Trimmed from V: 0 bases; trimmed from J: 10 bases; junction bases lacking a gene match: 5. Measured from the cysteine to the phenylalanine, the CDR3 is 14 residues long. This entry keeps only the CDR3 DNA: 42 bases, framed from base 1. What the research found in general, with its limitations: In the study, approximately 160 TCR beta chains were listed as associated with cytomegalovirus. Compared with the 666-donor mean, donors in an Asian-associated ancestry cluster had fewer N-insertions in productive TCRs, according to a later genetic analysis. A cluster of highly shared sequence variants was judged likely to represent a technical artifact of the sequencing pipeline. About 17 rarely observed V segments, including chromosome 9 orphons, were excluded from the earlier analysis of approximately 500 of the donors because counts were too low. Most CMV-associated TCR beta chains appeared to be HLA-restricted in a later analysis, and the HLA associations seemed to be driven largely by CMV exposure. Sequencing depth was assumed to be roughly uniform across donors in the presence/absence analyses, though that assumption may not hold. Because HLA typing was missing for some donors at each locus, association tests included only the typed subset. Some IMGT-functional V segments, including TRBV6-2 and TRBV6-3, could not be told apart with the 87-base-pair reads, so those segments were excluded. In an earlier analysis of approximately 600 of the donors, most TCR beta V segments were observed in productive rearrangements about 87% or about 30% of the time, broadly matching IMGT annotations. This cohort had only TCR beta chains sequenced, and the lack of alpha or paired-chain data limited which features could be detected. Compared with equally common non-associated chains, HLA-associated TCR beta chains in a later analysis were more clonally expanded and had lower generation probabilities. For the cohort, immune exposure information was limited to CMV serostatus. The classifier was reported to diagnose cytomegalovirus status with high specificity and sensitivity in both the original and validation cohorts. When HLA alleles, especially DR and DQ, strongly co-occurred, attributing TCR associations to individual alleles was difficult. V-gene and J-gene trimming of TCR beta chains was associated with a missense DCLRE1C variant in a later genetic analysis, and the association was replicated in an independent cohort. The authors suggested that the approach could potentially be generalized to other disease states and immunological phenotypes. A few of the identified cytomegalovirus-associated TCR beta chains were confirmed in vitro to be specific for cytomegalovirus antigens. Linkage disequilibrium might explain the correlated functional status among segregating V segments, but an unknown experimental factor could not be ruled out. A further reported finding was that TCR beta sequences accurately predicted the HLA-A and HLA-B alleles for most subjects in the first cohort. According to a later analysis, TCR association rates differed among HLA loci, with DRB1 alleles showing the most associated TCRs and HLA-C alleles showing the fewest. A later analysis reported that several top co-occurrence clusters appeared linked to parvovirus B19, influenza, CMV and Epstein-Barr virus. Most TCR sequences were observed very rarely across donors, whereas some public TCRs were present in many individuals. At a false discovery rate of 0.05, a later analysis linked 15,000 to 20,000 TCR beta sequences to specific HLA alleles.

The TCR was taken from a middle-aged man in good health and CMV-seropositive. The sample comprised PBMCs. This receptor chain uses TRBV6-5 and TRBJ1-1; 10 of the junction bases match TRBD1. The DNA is TGTGCCAGCAGTTACTCGATGCGGACAGGGGGAGCTTTCTTT. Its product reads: CASSYSMRTGGAFF.